This section outlines one T cell receptor (beta chain) sequence together with its context. This sample was taken from a study of cytomegalovirus exposure and HLA in healthy donors. Measured with immunoSEQ multiplex PCR; TCRdb has only the in-frame clones, and not every one. The sample has 65,000 to 75,000 clones, about 94% seen once. The receptor comes from a man aged 18 to 35 in good health and CMV-seropositive. Sequencing was performed on PBMCs.

The CDR3 nucleotides read TGCGCCAGCAGTCAATCCCGGCCTCTCACTAGCGGGAGGCCAGATACGCAGTATTTT. As protein: CASSQSRPLTSGRPDTQYF. This chain links TRBV23-1 with TRBJ2-3, with 12 bases that match TRBD2. Being an ORF, TRBV23-1 has a function that is uncertain. The CDR3 loop spans 19 amino acids. V dropped 0 bases and J dropped 4; count of bases not matched to a gene: 11.